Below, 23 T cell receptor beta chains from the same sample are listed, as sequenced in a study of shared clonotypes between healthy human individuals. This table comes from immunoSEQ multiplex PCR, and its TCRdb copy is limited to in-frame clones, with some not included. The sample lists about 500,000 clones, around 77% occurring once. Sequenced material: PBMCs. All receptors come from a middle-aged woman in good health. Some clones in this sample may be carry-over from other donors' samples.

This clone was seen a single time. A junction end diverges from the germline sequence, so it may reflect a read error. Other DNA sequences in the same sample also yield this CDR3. The DNA for the CDR3 is TGCGCCAGCAGTCAAGAGGGGACAACCCGCTCTGGAAACACCATATATTTT. Translated: CASSQEGTTRSGNTIYF. This chain uses TRBV4-1 with TRBJ1-3; TRBD1 is a possible D gene (6 bases). From germline, CDR1 is MGHRA and CDR2 YSYEKL. There are 17 residues in the CDR3.

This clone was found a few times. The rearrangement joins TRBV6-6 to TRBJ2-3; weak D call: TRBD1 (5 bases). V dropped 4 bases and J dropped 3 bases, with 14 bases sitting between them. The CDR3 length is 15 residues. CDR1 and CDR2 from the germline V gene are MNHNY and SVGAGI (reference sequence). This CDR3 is CASSSHSDRTDTQYF. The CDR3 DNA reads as TGTGCCAGCAGTTCCCACTCCGACAGAACAGATACGCAGTATTTT.

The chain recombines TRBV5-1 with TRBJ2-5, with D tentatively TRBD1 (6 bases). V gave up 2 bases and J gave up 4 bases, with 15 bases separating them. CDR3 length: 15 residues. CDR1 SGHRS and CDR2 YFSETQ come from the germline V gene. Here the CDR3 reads CASSLEAGVGETQYF. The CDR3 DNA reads TGCGCCAGCAGCTTAGAGGCAGGGGTAGGAGAGACCCAGTACTTC.

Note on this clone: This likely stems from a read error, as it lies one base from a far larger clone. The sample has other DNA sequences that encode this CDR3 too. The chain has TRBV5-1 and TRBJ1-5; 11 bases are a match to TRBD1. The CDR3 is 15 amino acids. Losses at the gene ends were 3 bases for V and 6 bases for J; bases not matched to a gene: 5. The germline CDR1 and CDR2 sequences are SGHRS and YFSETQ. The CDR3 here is CASSWGTGGGQPQHF. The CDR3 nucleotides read TGCGCCAGCAGCTGGGGGACAGGGGGTGGTCAGCCCCAGCATTTT.

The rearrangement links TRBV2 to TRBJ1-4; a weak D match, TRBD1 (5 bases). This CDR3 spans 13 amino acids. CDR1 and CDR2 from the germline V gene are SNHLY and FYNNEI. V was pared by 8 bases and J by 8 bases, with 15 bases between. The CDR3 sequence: CASLPGPGEKLFF. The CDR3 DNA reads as TGTGCCAGCCTCCCGGGGCCAGGAGAAAAACTGTTTTTT.

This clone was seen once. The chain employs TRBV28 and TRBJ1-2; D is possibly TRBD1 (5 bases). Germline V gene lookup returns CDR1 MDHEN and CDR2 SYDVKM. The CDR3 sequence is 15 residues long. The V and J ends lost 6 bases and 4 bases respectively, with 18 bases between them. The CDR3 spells CASSLAGGTPYGYTF. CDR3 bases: TGTGCCAGCAGCCTCGCGGGGGGTACGCCCTATGGCTACACCTTC.

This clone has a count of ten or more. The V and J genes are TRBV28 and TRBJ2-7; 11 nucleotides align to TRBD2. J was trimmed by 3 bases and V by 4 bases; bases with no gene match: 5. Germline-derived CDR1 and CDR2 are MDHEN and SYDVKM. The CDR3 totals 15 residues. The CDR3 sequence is CASSSTSGDVYEQYF. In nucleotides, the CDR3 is TGTGCCAGCAGTTCGACTAGCGGGGACGTCTACGAGCAGTACTTC.

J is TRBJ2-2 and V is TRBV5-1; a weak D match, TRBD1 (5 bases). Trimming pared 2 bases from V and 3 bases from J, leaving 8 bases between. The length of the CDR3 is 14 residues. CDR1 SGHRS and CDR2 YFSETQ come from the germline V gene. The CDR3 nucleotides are TGCGCCAGCAGCTTCCGACAGCACACCGGGGAGCTGTTTTTT. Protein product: CASSFRQHTGELFF.

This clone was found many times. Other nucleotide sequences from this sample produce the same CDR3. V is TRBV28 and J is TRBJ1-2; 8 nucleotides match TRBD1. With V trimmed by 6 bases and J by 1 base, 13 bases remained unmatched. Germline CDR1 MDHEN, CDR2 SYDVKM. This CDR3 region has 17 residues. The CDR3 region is CASRHLRDRSFNYGYTF. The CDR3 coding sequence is TGTGCCAGCAGGCACTTAAGGGACAGGTCTTTTAACTATGGCTACACCTTC.

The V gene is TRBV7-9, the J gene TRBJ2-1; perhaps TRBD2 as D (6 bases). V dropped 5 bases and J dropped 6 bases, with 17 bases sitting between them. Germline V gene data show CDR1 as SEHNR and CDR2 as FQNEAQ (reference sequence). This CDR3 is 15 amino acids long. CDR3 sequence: CASSRGVLGLNEQFF. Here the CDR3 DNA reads TGTGCCAGCAGCCGGGGAGTCTTGGGACTCAATGAGCAGTTCTTC.

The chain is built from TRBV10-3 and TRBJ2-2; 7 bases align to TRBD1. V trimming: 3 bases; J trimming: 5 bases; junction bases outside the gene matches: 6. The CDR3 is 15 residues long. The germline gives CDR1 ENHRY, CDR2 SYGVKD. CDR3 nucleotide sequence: TGTGCCATCAGTGAAGGTCAGGGGGTGACCGGGGAGCTGTTTTTT. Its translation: CAISEGQGVTGELFF.

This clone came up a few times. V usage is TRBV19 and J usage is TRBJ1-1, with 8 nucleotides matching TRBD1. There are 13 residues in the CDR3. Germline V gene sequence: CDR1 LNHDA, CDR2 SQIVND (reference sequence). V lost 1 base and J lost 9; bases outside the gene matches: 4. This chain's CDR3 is CASSIAAGGQAFF. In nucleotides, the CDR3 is TGTGCCAGTAGTATAGCCGCAGGGGGCCAAGCTTTCTTT.

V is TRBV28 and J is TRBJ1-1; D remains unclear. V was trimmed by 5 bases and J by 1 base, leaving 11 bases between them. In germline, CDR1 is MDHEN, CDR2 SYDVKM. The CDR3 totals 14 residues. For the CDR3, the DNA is TGTGCCAGCAGTCCTGGACTGGCGAACACTGAAGCTTTCTTT. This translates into CASSPGLANTEAFF.

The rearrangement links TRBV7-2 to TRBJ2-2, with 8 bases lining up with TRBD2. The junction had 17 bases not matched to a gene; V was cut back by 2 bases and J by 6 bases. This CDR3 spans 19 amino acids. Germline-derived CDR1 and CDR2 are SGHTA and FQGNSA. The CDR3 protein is CASSLIDLGDGRAPGELFF. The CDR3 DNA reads TGTGCCAGCAGCTTAATCGATCTCGGGGACGGGAGGGCACCCGGGGAGCTGTTTTTT.

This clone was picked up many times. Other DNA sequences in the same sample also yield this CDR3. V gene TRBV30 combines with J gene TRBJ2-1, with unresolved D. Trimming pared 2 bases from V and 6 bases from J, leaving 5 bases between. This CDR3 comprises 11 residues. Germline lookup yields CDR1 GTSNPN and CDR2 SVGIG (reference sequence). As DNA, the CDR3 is TGTGCCTGGAGTACCCCCAATGAGCAGTTCTTC. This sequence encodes CAWSTPNEQFF.

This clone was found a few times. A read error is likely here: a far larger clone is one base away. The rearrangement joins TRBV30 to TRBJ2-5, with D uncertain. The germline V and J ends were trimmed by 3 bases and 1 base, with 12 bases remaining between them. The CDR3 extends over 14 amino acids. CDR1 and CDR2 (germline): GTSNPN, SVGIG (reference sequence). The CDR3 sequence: CAWRRLLCQETQYF. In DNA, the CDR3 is TGTGCCTGGAGGAGGCTCCTGTGCCAAGAGACCCAGTACTTC.

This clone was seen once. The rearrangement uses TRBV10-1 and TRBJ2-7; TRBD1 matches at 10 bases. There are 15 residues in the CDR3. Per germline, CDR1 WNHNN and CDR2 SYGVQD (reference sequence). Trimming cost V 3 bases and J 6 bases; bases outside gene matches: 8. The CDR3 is CASSDPRGTGAEQYF. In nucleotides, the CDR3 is TGCGCCAGCAGTGACCCCCGGGGGACAGGGGCCGAGCAGTACTTC.

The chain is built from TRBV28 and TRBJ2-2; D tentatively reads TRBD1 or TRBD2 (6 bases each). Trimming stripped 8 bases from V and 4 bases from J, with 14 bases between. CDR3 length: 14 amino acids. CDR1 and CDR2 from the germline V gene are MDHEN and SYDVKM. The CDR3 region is CASSLQGGTGELFF. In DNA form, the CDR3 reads TGTGCCAGCTCCCTACAGGGAGGCACCGGGGAGCTGTTTTTT.

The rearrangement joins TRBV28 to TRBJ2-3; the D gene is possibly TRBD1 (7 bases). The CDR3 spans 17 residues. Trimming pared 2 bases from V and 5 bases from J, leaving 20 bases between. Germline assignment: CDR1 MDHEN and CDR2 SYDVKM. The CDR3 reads CASSLAVLQGGQDTQYF. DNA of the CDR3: TGTGCCAGCAGTTTAGCAGTGCTTCAGGGGGGACAAGATACGCAGTATTTT.

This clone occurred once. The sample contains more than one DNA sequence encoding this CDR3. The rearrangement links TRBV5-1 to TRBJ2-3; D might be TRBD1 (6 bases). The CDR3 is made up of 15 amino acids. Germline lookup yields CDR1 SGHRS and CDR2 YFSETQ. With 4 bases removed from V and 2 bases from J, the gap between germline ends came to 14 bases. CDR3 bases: TGCGCCAGCAGCAGTTCAGGGGCCTACACAGATACGCAGTATTTT. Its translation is CASSSSGAYTDTQYF.

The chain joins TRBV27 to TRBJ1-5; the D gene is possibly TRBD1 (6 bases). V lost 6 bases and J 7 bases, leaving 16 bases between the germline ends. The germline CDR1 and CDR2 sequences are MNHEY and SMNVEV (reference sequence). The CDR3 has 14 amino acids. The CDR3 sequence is CASSLTGFWQPQHF. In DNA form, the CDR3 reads TGTGCCAGCAGCCTTACAGGGTTTTGGCAGCCCCAGCATTTT.

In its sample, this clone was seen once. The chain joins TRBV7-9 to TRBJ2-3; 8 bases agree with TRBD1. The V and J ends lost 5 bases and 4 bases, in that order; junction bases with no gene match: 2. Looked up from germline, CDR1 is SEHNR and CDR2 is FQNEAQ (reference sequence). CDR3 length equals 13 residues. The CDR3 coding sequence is TGTGCCAGCAGCCTGGACAGGGCAGATACGCAGTATTTT. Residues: CASSLDRADTQYF.

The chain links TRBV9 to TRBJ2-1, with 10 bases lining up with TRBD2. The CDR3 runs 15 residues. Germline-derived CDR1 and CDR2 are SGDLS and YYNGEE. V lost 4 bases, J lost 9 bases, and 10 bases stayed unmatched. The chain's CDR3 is CASSPLAGDSGEQFF. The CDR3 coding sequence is TGTGCCAGCAGCCCGCTAGCGGGAGATTCGGGTGAGCAGTTCTTC.